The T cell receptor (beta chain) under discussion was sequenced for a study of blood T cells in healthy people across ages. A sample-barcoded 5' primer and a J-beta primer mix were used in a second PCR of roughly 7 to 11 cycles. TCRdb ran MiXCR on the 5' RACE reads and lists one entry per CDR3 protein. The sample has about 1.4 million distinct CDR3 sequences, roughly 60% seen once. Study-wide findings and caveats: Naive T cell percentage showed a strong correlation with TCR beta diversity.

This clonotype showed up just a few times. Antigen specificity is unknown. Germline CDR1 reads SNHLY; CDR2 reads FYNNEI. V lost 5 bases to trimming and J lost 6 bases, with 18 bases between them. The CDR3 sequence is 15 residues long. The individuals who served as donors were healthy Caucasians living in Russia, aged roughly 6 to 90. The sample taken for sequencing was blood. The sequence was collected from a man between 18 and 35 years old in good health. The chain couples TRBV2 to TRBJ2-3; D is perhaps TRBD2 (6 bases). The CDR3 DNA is TGTGCCAGCAGTACCCCGGGAGCGGAGGGGGATACGCAGTATTTT. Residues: CASSTPGAEGDTQYF.